These 11 T cell receptor beta chains were all obtained from the same sample, sequenced in a study of blood T cells in healthy people across ages. For the second PCR, which ran for roughly 6 to 12 cycles, a sample-barcoded 5' primer and a J-beta primer mix were used. Each CDR3 protein is one row after TCRdb ran MiXCR on the 5' RACE reads. The data contain just over 800,000 distinct CDR3 sequences, 62% of them seen just once; the ten biggest clones take up roughly 25%. The sample was blood. Receptors originate from a man aged 25-40 years in good health.

The V and J genes are TRBV2 and TRBJ2-4, with 8 nucleotides matching TRBD1. V was pared by 7 bases and J by 6 bases, with 14 bases of the junction left unmatched. Germline CDR1 SNHLY, CDR2 FYNNEI. The CDR3 runs to 16 residues. The chain's CDR3 is CASTTSQPGQANIQYF. The CDR3 DNA sequence: TGTGCCAGCACAACCTCGCAACCGGGACAGGCAAACATTCAGTACTTC.

The chain employs TRBV25-1 and TRBJ2-5; D is ambiguous. Germline V lookup: CDR1 MGHDK, CDR2 SYGVNS. The V end lost 3 bases, the J end lost 1 base, and 6 bases lay between the germline ends. This CDR3 region has 13 residues. The CDR3 reads CASSDSPQETQYF. The CDR3 bases are TGTGCCAGCAGTGATTCGCCCCAAGAGACCCAGTACTTC.

The rearrangement uses TRBV14 and TRBJ2-1, with 7 positions matching TRBD1. This CDR3 spans 22 amino acids. The J segment lost 0 bases and the V segment lost 1 base, leaving 21 bases of the junction unmatched. Germline CDR1 is SGHDN and CDR2 is FVKESK. In DNA form, the CDR3 reads TGTGCCAGCAGCCAAGGAAGGAGGCAGGGGGAGTGGGATGGGAGCTCCTACAATGAGCAGTTCTTC. This translates into CASSQGRRQGEWDGSSYNEQFF.

The chain joins TRBV18 to TRBJ2-1, with D perhaps given as TRBD1 or TRBD2 (6 bases each). This CDR3 is 13 amino acids long. V was trimmed by 5 bases and J by 8 bases, leaving 13 bases between them. In germline, CDR1 is KGHSH, CDR2 LQKENI. The CDR3 DNA reads TGTGCCAGCTCAGCACTAAGGGGGGATGAGCAGTTCTTC. This gives the protein CASSALRGDEQFF. The entire variable domain, with the rest obtained from reference TRBV18 and TRBJ2-1, is as follows: NAGVMQNPRHLVRRRGQEARLRCSPMKGHSHVYWYRQLPEEGLKFMVYLQKENIIDESGMPKERFSAEFPKEGPSILRIQQVVRGDSAAYFCASSALRGDEQFFGPGTRLTVL.

This clonotype appeared a single time. The CDR3 ends on some other residue instead of the conserved phenylalanine or tryptophan, so this is likely a read error. V gene TRBV19 combines with J gene TRBJ2-1, with TRBD2 identical over 8 bases. V trimming: 1 base; J trimming: 2 bases; junction bases outside the gene matches: 10. Germline values: CDR1 LNHDA, CDR2 SQIVND (reference sequence). The CDR3 contains 18 residues. The DNA for the CDR3 is TGTGCCAGTAGTATAGGGTTAAGGGAACTAGCGGCCTACAATGAGCAGTTCTCC. Encoded protein: CASSIGLRELAAYNEQFS.

The chain couples TRBV2 to TRBJ2-6; a weak D match, TRBD2 (6 bases). The V gene's germline CDR1 is SNHLY and CDR2 FYNNEI. The CDR3 is 16 amino acids. The ends were cut back, 7 bases at V and 2 bases at J, with 15 bases in the middle. The CDR3 region has the DNA TGTGCCAGCACGAAGGAGGGCGGGCCTGGGGCCAACGTCCTGACTTTC. This sequence encodes CASTKEGGPGANVLTF. The whole variable domain, remainder taken from reference TRBV2 and TRBJ2-6, is EPEVTQTPSHQVTQMGQEVILRCVPISNHLYFYWYRQILGQKVEFLVSFYNNEISEKSEIFDDQFSVERPDGSNFTLKIRSTKLEDSAMYFCASTKEGGPGANVLTFGAGSRLTVL.

J is TRBJ2-5 and V is TRBV9; D is undetermined. CDR1 and CDR2 (germline): SGDLS, YYNGEE. The CDR3 consists of 15 residues. Trimming pared 0 bases from V and 2 bases from J, leaving 11 bases between. The CDR3 DNA reads as TGTGCCAGCAGCGTAGCTTCAGGAATACAAGAGACCCAGTACTTC. Protein: CASSVASGIQETQYF.

The gene calls are TRBV20-1 and TRBJ1-5; 7 nucleotides agree with TRBD1. Germline assignment: CDR1 DFQATT and CDR2 SNEGSKA (reference sequence). CDR3 length: 15 amino acids. The V segment lost 6 bases and the J segment 7 bases; nucleotides outside the gene matches: 15. For the CDR3, the DNA is TGCAGTGCGGCCCGACGCGCGACAGGGACGCAGCCCCAGCATTTT. Encoded protein: CSAARRATGTQPQHF.

The chain has TRBV4-1 and TRBJ2-1; D is possibly TRBD1 (6 bases). The CDR3 is 13 residues long. The V gene lost 4 bases and the J gene lost 15 bases, with 19 bases spanning the gap. CDR1 and CDR2 (germline): MGHRA, YSYEKL. The CDR3 loop reads CASSPSGRGVLFF. The CDR3 DNA reads TGCGCCAGCAGCCCTTCGGGCAGGGGAGTTCTGTTCTTC.

This clonotype has more than one count but fewer than ten. The chain recombines TRBV9 with TRBJ2-5, with D possibly being TRBD1 (6 bases). Deletions cut 4 bases from V and 6 bases from J, with 22 bases between. This CDR3 spans 16 amino acids. Germline V CDR1 and CDR2: SGDLS, YYNGEE. The CDR3 bases are TGTGCCAGCAGCTCACCCCGGGACACCCTGCAAAAGACCCAGTACTTC. The encoded protein is CASSSPRDTLQKTQYF.

This chain uses TRBV10-2 with TRBJ2-7, with TRBD1 as a possible D gene (6 bases). CDR3 length: 13 amino acids. CDR1 WSHSY and CDR2 SAAADI come from the germline V gene. V lost 6 bases, J lost 7 bases, and 16 bases lay in between. CDR3 nucleotide sequence: TGCGCCAGCAGAGAACTACAGGGCAATGAGCAGTACTTC. Translating gives CASRELQGNEQYF.